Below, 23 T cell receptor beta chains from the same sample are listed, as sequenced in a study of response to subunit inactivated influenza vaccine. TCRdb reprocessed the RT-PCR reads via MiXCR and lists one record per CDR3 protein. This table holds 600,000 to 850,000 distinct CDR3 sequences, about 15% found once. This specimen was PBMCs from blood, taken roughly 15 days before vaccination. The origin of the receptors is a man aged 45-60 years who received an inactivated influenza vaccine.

CDR3 loop: CASSLETRGEQYF. The CDR3 DNA is TGCGCCAGCAGCTTGGAGACTCGTGGCGAGCAGTACTTC. The chain has TRBV5-1 and TRBJ2-7; D is undetermined. CDR1 is SGHRS, CDR2 YFSETQ, per germline. V was clipped by 0 bases and J by 6 bases, with 10 bases between them. The CDR3 consists of 13 residues.

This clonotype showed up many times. DNA of the CDR3: TGCAGCGTTGAAGGGGTGGGTAGCACAGATACGCAGTATTTT. It codes for CSVEGVGSTDTQYF. The genes are TRBV29-1 and TRBJ2-3, with D hard to call. CDR1 and CDR2 (germline): SQVTM, ANQGSEA. The V and J ends lost 1 base and 0 bases respectively, with 8 bases between them. The CDR3 totals 14 residues.

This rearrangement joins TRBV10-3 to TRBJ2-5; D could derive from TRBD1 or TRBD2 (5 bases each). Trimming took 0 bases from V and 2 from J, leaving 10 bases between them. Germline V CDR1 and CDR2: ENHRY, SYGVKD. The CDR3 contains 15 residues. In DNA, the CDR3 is TGTGCCATCAGTGAGTCGGGACGGATTCAAGAGACCCAGTACTTC. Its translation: CAISESGRIQETQYF.

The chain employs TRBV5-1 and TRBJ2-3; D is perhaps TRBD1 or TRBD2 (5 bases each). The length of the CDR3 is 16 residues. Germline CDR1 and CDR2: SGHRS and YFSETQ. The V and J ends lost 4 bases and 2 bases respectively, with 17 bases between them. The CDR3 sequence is CASSKGVHGDTDTQYF. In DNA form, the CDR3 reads TGCGCCAGCAGCAAAGGGGTTCACGGGGACACAGATACGCAGTATTTT.

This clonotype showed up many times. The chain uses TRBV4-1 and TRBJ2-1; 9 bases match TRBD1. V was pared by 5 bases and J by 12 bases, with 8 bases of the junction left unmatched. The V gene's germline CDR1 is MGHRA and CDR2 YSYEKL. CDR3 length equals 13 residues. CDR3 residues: CASSGWTGEGQFF. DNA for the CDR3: TGCGCCAGCAGCGGCTGGACAGGGGAAGGGCAGTTCTTC.

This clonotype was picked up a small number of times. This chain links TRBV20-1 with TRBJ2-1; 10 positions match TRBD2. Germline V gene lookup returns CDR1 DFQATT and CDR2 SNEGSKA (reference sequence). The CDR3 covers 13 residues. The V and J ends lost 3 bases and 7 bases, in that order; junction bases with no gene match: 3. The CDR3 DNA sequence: TGCAGTGCTAGGGTAGCGGGGGGTAATGAGCAGTTCTTC. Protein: CSARVAGGNEQFF.

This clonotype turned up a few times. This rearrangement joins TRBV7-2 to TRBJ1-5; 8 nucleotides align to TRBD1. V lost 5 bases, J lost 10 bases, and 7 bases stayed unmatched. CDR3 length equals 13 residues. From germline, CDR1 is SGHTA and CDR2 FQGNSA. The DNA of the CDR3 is TGTGCCAGCAGCGCAGACAGGGGAGGACCCCAGCATTTT. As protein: CASSADRGGPQHF.

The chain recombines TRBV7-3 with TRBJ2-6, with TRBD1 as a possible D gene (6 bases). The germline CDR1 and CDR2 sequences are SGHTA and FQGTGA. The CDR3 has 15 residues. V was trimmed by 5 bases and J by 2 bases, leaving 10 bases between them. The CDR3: CASSNGQTGANVLTF. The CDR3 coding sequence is TGTGCCAGCAGCAACGGACAGACTGGGGCCAACGTCCTGACTTTC.

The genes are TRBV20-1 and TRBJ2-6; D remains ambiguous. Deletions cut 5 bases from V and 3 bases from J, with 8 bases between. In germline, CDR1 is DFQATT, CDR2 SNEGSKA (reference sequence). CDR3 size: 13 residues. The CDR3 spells CSAHSGGANVLTF. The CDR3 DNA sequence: TGCAGTGCTCACAGTGGTGGGGCCAACGTCCTGACTTTC.

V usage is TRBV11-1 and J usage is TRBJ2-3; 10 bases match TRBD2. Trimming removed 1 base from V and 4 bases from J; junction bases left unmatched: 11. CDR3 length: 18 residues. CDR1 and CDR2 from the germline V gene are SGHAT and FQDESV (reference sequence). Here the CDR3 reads CASSLGGPSGSRSDTQYF. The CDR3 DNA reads TGTGCCAGCAGCTTAGGGGGGCCTAGCGGGAGTCGGTCAGATACGCAGTATTTT. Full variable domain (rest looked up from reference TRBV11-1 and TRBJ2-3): EAEVAQSPRYKITEKSQAVAFWCDPISGHATLYWYRQILGQGPELLVQFQDESVVDDSQLPKDRFSAERLKGVDSTLKIQPAELGDSAMYLCASSLGGPSGSRSDTQYFGPGTRLTVL.

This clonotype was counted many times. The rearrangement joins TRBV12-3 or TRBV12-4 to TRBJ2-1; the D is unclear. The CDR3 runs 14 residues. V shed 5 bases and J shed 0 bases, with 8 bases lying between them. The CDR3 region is CASSPKNSYNEQFF. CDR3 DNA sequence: TGTGCCAGCAGTCCAAAAAACTCCTACAATGAGCAGTTCTTC.

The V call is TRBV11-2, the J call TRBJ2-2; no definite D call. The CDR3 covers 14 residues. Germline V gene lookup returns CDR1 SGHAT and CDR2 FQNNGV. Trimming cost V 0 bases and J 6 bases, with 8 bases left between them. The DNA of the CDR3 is TGTGCCAGCAGCTTAGATCTCGTTGCCGGGGAGCTGTTTTTT. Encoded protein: CASSLDLVAGELFF.

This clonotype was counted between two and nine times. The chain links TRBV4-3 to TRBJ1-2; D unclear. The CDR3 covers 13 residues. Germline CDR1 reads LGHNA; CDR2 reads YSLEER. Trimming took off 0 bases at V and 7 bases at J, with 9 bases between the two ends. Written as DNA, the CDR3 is TGCGCCAGCAGCCAAGAAAAGGGCAGTGGCTACACCTTC. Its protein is CASSQEKGSGYTF.

Here the CDR3 reads CSVQQGTYEQYF. In DNA form, the CDR3 reads TGCAGTGTACAACAGGGGACCTACGAGCAGTACTTC. J is TRBJ2-7 and V is TRBV20-1, with 7 bases matching TRBD1. The ends lost 7 bases at V and 2 bases at J; junction bases unmatched: 5. The CDR3 runs 12 residues. The germline gives CDR1 DFQATT, CDR2 SNEGSKA (reference sequence).

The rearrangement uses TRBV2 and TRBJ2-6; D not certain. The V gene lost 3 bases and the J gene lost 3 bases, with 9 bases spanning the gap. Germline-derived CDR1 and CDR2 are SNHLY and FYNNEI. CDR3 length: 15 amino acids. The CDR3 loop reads CASSEWQVGANVLTF. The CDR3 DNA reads TGTGCCAGCAGTGAGTGGCAGGTTGGGGCCAACGTCCTGACTTTC.

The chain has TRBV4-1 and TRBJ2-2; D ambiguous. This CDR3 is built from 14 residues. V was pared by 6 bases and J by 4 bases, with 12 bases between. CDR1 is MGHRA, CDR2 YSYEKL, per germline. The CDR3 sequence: CASRHGPFTGELFF. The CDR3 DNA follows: TGCGCCAGCAGACATGGACCCTTCACCGGGGAGCTGTTTTTT.

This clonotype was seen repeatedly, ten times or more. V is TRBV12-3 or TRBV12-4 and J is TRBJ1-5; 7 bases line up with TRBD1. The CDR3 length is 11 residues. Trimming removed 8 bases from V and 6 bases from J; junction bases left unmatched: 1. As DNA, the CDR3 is TGTGCCAGCCAGGGGGGTCAGCCCCAGCATTTT. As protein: CASQGGQPQHF.

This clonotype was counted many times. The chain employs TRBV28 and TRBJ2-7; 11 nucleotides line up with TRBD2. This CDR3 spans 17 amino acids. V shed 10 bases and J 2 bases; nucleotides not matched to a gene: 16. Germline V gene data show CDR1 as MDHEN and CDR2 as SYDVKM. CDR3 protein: CATNPGLAEPRTYEQYF. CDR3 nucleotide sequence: TGTGCCACCAACCCGGGACTAGCGGAGCCAAGAACCTACGAGCAGTACTTC.

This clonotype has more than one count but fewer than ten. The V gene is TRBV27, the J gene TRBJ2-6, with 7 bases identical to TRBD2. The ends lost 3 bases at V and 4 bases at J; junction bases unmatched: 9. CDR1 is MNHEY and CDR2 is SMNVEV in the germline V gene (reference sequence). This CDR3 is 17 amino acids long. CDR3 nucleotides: TGTGCCAGCAGTTTGGTCGGGGGGTTTTCGGGGGCCAACGTCCTGACTTTC. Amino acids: CASSLVGGFSGANVLTF.

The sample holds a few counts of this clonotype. The CDR3 region is CASSLRPTGTQYF. CDR3 sequence (DNA): TGTGCCAGCAGTTTACGTCCCACTGGTACGCAGTATTTT. The chain links TRBV28 to TRBJ2-3; D gene uncertain. The germline V gene has CDR1 MDHEN and CDR2 SYDVKM. This CDR3 has 13 residues. Between the trimmed V and J ends, which lost 2 bases and 8 bases, there was a span of 11 bases.

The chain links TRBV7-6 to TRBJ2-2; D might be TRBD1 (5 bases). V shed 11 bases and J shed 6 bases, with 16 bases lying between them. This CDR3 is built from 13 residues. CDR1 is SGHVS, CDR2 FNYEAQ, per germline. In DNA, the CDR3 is TGTGCCCCGGACACGGCCGGGTCCGGGGAGCTGTTTTTT. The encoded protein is CAPDTAGSGELFF.

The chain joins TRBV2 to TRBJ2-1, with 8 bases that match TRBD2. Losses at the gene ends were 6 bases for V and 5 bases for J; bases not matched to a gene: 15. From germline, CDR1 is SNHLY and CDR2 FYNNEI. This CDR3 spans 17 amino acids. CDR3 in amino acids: CASRPPGGDYLNNEQFF. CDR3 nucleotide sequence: TGTGCCAGCAGGCCTCCCGGGGGGGACTACCTAAACAATGAGCAGTTCTTC.

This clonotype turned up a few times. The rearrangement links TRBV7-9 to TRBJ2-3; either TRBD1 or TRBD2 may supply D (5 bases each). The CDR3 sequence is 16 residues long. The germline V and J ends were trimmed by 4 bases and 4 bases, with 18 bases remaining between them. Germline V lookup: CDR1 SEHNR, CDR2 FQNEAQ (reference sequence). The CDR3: CASSWVPRGVADTQYF. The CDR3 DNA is TGTGCCAGCAGCTGGGTGCCCAGAGGGGTGGCAGATACGCAGTATTTT.